The T cell receptor (beta chain) under discussion was sequenced for a study of cytomegalovirus exposure and HLA in healthy donors. Study-level information: The roughly 120 validation repertoires, a later analysis reported, used the same platform as the approximately 700 first-cohort repertoires.

This clone was found once. Its antigen is still unknown. Study-level results: The investigators catalogued some 160 TCR beta chains as cytomegalovirus-associated. Rare TCR sequences dominated, though some public TCRs recurred in many donors.

Method: immunoSEQ multiplex PCR; TCRdb's copy keeps in-frame clones and lacks some. The sample lists about 56,000 clones; 90% to 96% were seen once. The length of the CDR3 is 17 residues. Per germline, CDR1 SGHDN and CDR2 FVKESK. The V end lost 5 bases, the J end lost 0 bases, and 14 bases lay between the germline ends. This chain links TRBV14 with TRBJ2-6; D might be TRBD1 (5 bases). The receptor was isolated from a woman between 18 and 29 years old in good health and CMV-seronegative. The sample was PBMCs. As DNA, the CDR3 is TGTGCCAGCAGCATGGCAGGGTCTCCCTCTGGGGCCAACGTCCTGACTTTC. It codes for CASSMAGSPSGANVLTF.